The 19 T cell receptor beta chains reported below all come from one sample, sequenced in a study of blood T cell repertoires in COVID-19. Generated by immunoSEQ multiplex PCR, the TCRdb table keeps only in-frame clones and is missing some. The sample contains 150,000 to 200,000 clones, roughly 79% of which appear only once. Material: peripheral blood. These receptors all come from a woman aged 65 to 85 with acute or convalescent COVID-19.

V gene TRBV30 combines with J gene TRBJ2-7; TRBD1 matches 8 bases. This CDR3 comprises 12 residues. Per the germline V gene, CDR1 is GTSNPN and CDR2 is SVGIG (reference sequence). With V trimmed by 1 base and J by 7 bases, 3 bases remained unmatched. DNA of the CDR3: TGTGCCTGGAGTGGTAACAGGGGGGAGCAGTACTTC. It translates to CAWSGNRGEQYF.

The chain employs TRBV5-1 and TRBJ2-3; 8 positions match TRBD1. The germline gives CDR1 SGHRS, CDR2 YFSETQ. The CDR3 is 14 amino acids. J lost 9 bases, V lost 1 base, and 7 bases had no gene match. The CDR3 region has the DNA TGCGCCAGCAGCTTGATTGTACAGGGGGACACGCAGTATTTT. This codes for CASSLIVQGDTQYF.

The chain links TRBV30 to TRBJ1-2, with D perhaps TRBD1 (6 bases). CDR3 length: 13 residues. Germline CDR1 GTSNPN, CDR2 SVGIG (reference sequence). V was shortened by 2 bases and J by 8 bases, with 15 bases between the two germline ends. CDR3 sequence (DNA): TGTGCCTGGAGTCCCTCAGGGGTTCGGGGCTACACCTTC. Amino acids: CAWSPSGVRGYTF.

The chain combines TRBV5-5 with TRBJ2-3, with D perhaps TRBD2 (5 bases). Germline V gene data show CDR1 as SGHKS and CDR2 as YYEKEE (reference sequence). V was cut by 0 bases and J by 3 bases, with 11 bases left in between. This CDR3 contains 15 residues. CDR3 nucleotide sequence: TGTGCCAGCAGCTTGGCGGGGTTACGTACAGATACGCAGTATTTT. It codes for CASSLAGLRTDTQYF.

The V call is TRBV4-2, the J call TRBJ2-1; 12 bases fit TRBD2. J was trimmed by 7 bases and V by 0 bases; bases with no gene match: 4. The germline CDR1 and CDR2 sequences are LGHNA and YNFKEQ. This CDR3 spans 16 amino acids. The CDR3 loop is CASSQETSGSMNEQFF. For the CDR3, the DNA is TGTGCCAGCAGCCAAGAGACTAGCGGGAGTATGAATGAGCAGTTCTTC.

This rearrangement joins TRBV5-4 to TRBJ2-3; 12 bases are shared with TRBD1. The junction had 9 bases not matched to a gene; V was cut back by 4 bases and J by 3 bases. Looked up from germline, CDR1 is SGHNT and CDR2 is YYREEE (reference sequence). There are 17 residues in the CDR3. In DNA form, the CDR3 reads TGTGCCAGCAGCAAAGGGACAGGGGGCAGGTTGACAGATACGCAGTATTTT. It is translated as CASSKGTGGRLTDTQYF.

V gene TRBV10-2 combines with J gene TRBJ1-1; unclear D gene. This CDR3 is 13 amino acids long. The V end lost 10 bases, the J end lost 1 base, and 13 bases lay between the germline ends. Germline V gene sequence: CDR1 WSHSY, CDR2 SAAADI. The CDR3 loop reads CATRTWANTEAFF. CDR3 DNA: TGCGCCACCCGAACTTGGGCGAACACTGAAGCTTTCTTT.

This clone was observed once. The chain joins TRBV3-1 (or the pseudogene TRBV3-2) to TRBJ2-7; TRBD2 matches 7 bases. CDR1 is LGHDT, CDR2 YNNKEL, per germline (reference sequence). The V and J ends lost 1 base and 6 bases, in that order; junction bases with no gene match: 12. CDR3 length: 16 residues. CDR3 loop: CASSQGDSRTRVEQYF. CDR3 DNA sequence: TGTGCCAGCAGCCAAGGAGATTCGAGGACTAGGGTCGAGCAGTACTTC.

The J gene is TRBJ1-1, the V gene TRBV24-1, with TRBD1 identical over 8 bases. CDR1 is KGHDR, CDR2 SFDVKD, per germline. CDR3 length: 16 residues. V was clipped by 5 bases and J by 1 base; unmatched bases: 8. The DNA for the CDR3 is TGTGCCACCAGTGTTCGTATCCAGGGGGCGAACACTGAAGCTTTCTTT. Translation gives CATSVRIQGANTEAFF.

The V and J genes are TRBV10-3 and TRBJ1-3; maybe TRBD1 (5 bases). Trimming removed 4 bases at V and 2 bases at J, with 15 bases between. The CDR3 is made up of 16 amino acids. Per the germline V gene, CDR1 is ENHRY and CDR2 is SYGVKD. The CDR3 spells CAISADGATTGNTIYF. The CDR3 DNA follows: TGTGCCATCAGTGCTGATGGGGCAACTACTGGAAACACCATATATTTT.

The CDR3 spells CAWSRLTGQGPQPQHF. CDR3 coding DNA: TGTGCCTGGAGTAGACTGACGGGACAGGGGCCTCAGCCCCAGCATTTT. This chain connects TRBV30 to TRBJ1-5; TRBD1 matches 10 bases. The CDR3 extends over 16 amino acids. Germline V lookup: CDR1 GTSNPN, CDR2 SVGIG (reference sequence). Germline trimming cut 2 bases from V and 6 bases from J; bases unmatched to any gene: 10. Full variable domain (outside the CDR3, taken from reference TRBV30 and TRBJ1-5): SQTIHQWPATLVQPVGSPLSLECTVEGTSNPNLYWYRQAAGRGLQLLFYSVGIGQISSEVPQNLSASRPQDRQFILSSKKLLLSDSGFYLCAWSRLTGQGPQPQHFGDGTRLSIL.

J is TRBJ2-7 and V is TRBV10-3; 11 positions agree with TRBD2. Germline CDR1 and CDR2: ENHRY and SYGVKD. V was pared by 5 bases and J by 0 bases, with 9 bases of the junction left unmatched. The CDR3 runs to 17 residues. CDR3 amino acids: CAISSQGTSGVSYEQYF. DNA of the CDR3: TGTGCCATCAGTTCCCAAGGGACTAGCGGAGTCTCCTACGAGCAGTACTTC.

The CDR3 protein is CASSLAAGGNGELFF. The CDR3 DNA sequence: TGTGCCAGCAGTTTAGCGGCGGGAGGAAACGGGGAGCTGTTTTTT. This chain joins TRBV27 and TRBJ2-2, with 8 bases fitting TRBD2. Germline-derived CDR1 and CDR2 are MNHEY and SMNVEV (reference sequence). Trimming cost V 2 bases and J 7 bases; bases outside gene matches: 6. The CDR3 contains 15 residues.

The chain employs TRBV7-7 and TRBJ2-5; maybe TRBD1 (5 bases). The CDR3 sequence is 15 residues long. Germline CDR1 is SSHAT and CDR2 is FNYEAQ (reference sequence). V gave up 0 bases and J gave up 2 bases, with 10 bases separating them. The CDR3 reads CASSLADQGQETQYF. The CDR3 nucleotides read TGTGCCAGCAGCTTAGCGGACCAGGGACAAGAGACCCAGTACTTC.

This clone came up once. The J gene is TRBJ1-5, the V gene TRBV2; D call uncertain. In germline, CDR1 is SNHLY, CDR2 FYNNEI. Trimming stripped 2 bases from V and 6 bases from J, with 5 bases between. The CDR3 contains 12 residues. The CDR3 nucleotides read TGTGCCAGCAGTGAACACATTCAGCCCCAGCATTTT. This translates into CASSEHIQPQHF.

The J gene is TRBJ2-7, the V gene TRBV5-8; D remains ambiguous. The CDR3 runs 14 residues. V lost 2 bases to trimming and J lost 7 bases, with 16 bases between them. Germline CDR1 and CDR2: SGHTS and YDEGEE. DNA for the CDR3: TGTGCCAGCAGCTTCGGTTTCCTGTCCATTGAGCAGTACTTC. Translated: CASSFGFLSIEQYF.

This clone was seen a single time. V and J are TRBV5-1 and TRBJ2-5; 8 positions match TRBD1. Germline V gene sequence: CDR1 SGHRS, CDR2 YFSETQ. J was trimmed by 5 bases and V by 3 bases; bases with no gene match: 12. The CDR3 is 16 residues long. The DNA of the CDR3 is TGCGCCAGCAGCTCACTTACAGGGGGAGGAATCGAGACCCAGTACTTC. Its protein is CASSSLTGGGIETQYF. The full variable domain, its missing parts supplied by reference TRBV5-1 and TRBJ2-5, is KAGVTQTPRYLIKTRGQQVTLSCSPISGHRSVSWYQQTPGQGLQFLFEYFSETQRNKGNFPGRFSGRQFSNSRSEMNVSTLELGDSALYLCASSSLTGGGIETQYFGPGTRLLVL.

The gene calls are TRBV7-3 and TRBJ1-2; TRBD1 aligns across 7 bases. Germline CDR1 and CDR2: SGHTA and FQGTGA. The CDR3 consists of 13 residues. After removal of 6 bases from V and 5 bases from J, the junction contained 6 bases not matched to a gene. DNA of the CDR3: TGTGCCAGCAGTCTCACAGGGGATTATGGCTACACCTTC. Translation gives CASSLTGDYGYTF.

V and J are TRBV12-5 and TRBJ2-7; no definite D call. Germline CDR1 and CDR2: LGHNT and FRNRAP. The CDR3 length is 13 residues. Between the trimmed V and J ends, which lost 1 base and 0 bases, there was a span of 4 bases. DNA of the CDR3: TGTGCTAGTGGTTTGGCCGTCTCCTACGAGCAGTACTTC. Translating it yields CASGLAVSYEQYF.